The rows below give T cell receptor beta chains drawn from one sample of a study of T cell changes during pregnancy in multiple sclerosis. Generated by immunoSEQ multiplex PCR, the TCRdb table keeps only in-frame clones and is missing some. The sample yields about 24,000 clones, roughly 89% seen once. The source was CD8+ T cells from peripheral blood mononuclear cells, collected in the first trimester of pregnancy. The receptors were gathered from a female donor in good health, enrolled as a control in a pregnancy study. Both conserved end residues are part of each CDR3. The D gene is left open where the match is weak. Clone size is not always given. Where it is, it says once, few, many or a class for expanded clones.

.,TRBV4-2,.,TRBJ1-2,TGTGCCAGCAGCCAAGATTTTCGTTATGGCTACACCTTC,CASSQDFRYGYTF
.,TRBV7-9,.,TRBJ1-5,TGTGCCAGCAGCTCCTTCGGGGAAAATCAGCCCCAGCATTTT,CASSSFGENQPQHF
TRBD1,TRBV11-2,.,TRBJ2-7,TGTGCCAGCAGCTCAAACAGGGGCCCCTACGAGCAGTACTTC,CASSSNRGPYEQYF
TRBD2,TRBV11-2,.,TRBJ2-2,TGTGCCAGCAGCTTACTGGGCGGGGGGGCTGGAGCCGGGGAGCTGTTTTTT,CASSLLGGGAGAGELFF
.,TRBV29-1,.,TRBJ1-2,TGCAGCGTTGTCCCGGGTAATAACTATGGCTACACCTTC,CSVVPGNNYGYTF
TRBD1,TRBV7-2,once,TRBJ2-2,TGTGCCAGCAGCTCCAACAGGGGTACCGGGGAGCTGTTTTTT,CASSSNRGTGELFF
.,TRBV5-1,.,TRBJ2-2,TGCGCCAGCGGGATCGCGGGCACCGGGGAGCTGTTTTTT,CASGIAGTGELFF
TRBD1,TRBV6-1,.,TRBJ2-1,TGTGCCAGCAGTGGGACAGGGGGGTACAATGAGCAGTTCTTC,CASSGTGGYNEQFF
TRBD1,TRBV4-3,.,TRBJ1-1,TGCGCCAGCAGCCACCCGGGGACAGGCAACACTGAAGCTTTCTTT,CASSHPGTGNTEAFF
.,TRBV29-1,few,TRBJ2-7,TGCAGCGTTGAACGCCAGGGGCCGGGGCAGTACTTC,CSVERQGPGQYF
.,TRBV7-9,.,TRBJ2-5,TGTGCCAGCAGCTCCCAGGAGACCCAGTACTTC,CASSSQETQYF
TRBD1,TRBV4-1,few,TRBJ2-7,TGCGCCAGCAGCCACTCCGGACAGGGGGCTTACGAGCAGTACTTC,CASSHSGQGAYEQYF
.,TRBV7-8,.,TRBJ2-5,TGTGCCAGCAGCCCTGGACAGAACCAAGAGACCCAGTACTTC,CASSPGQNQETQYF
TRBD1,TRBV4-2,.,TRBJ1-6,TGTGCCAGCAGAGACGCCTTCCAGGGGGCTGGCAATTCACCCCTCCACTTT,CASRDAFQGAGNSPLHF
.,TRBV5-8,.,TRBJ2-4,TGTGCCAGCAGCCTGGGCCCTCAGCGCATTCAGTACTTC,CASSLGPQRIQYF
TRBD2,TRBV28,.,TRBJ2-3,TGTGCCAGCAGTTTAGGGAAAAGCGGGGGGATAGAGACAGATACGCAGTATTTT,CASSLGKSGGIETDTQYF
TRBD1,TRBV7-9,.,TRBJ2-3,TGTGCCAGCAGCTTAGAACCTCAGGGGGAGAAGTATTTT,CASSLEPQGEKYF
.,TRBV27,.,TRBJ1-5,TGTGCCAGCAGTTTAGGAGGGATCAATCAGCCCCAGCATTTT,CASSLGGINQPQHF
.,TRBV28,.,TRBJ2-5,TGTGCCAGCAGTTCTCCAGGGGCCCAAGAGACCCAGTACTTC,CASSSPGAQETQYF
.,TRBV5-6,.,TRBJ1-2,TGTGCCAGCAGCTTGGGGGGGCGGTTGATCGATGGCTACACCTTC,CASSLGGRLIDGYTF
.,TRBV9,.,TRBJ1-6,TGTGCCAGCAGCTCCTCGTCCCGGGGGAATTCACCCCTCCACTTT,CASSSSSRGNSPLHF
TRBD1,TRBV7-9,.,TRBJ1-5,TGTGCCAGCAGCTTAGTAGGACAGGGGCGAAATCAGCCCCAGCATTTT,CASSLVGQGRNQPQHF
.,TRBV4-1,.,TRBJ2-1,TGCGCCAGCAGCCAAGCCCTGGGGCCGGGACTGAGCGCTTACAATGAGCAGTTCTTC,CASSQALGPGLSAYNEQFF
.,TRBV5-1,.,TRBJ1-5,TGCGCCAGCAGCTCGAGAGGGGAACAGGGTCAGCCCCAGCATTTT,CASSSRGEQGQPQHF